The 6 T cell receptor beta chains below were found in one sample sequenced in a study of molecular identifiers for immune sequencing clone quantification. TCRdb re-called the PCR reads with MiXCR, one entry per CDR3 protein. Here the sample spans roughly 90,000 distinct CDR3 sequences, approximately 25% being singletons. What was sequenced was naive CD8+ T cells from blood, with Jurkat cell RNA spiked in. Stated subset: FACS-sorted CD8+CD4-CCR7+CD45RA+ naive T cells. The receptors shown here come from a human donor in good health. Some libraries in this study had Jurkat cell RNA spiked in.

This clonotype has a handful of counts. This chain links TRBV6-6 with TRBJ1-2, with 10 bases lining up with TRBD1. The CDR3 spans 14 residues. The ends lost 5 bases at V and 8 bases at J; junction bases unmatched: 8. Germline CDR1 MNHNY, CDR2 SVGAGI (reference sequence). The DNA of the CDR3 is TGTGCCAGCAGTCTTTACGGGACAGGGGACGGCTACACCTTC. Its protein is CASSLYGTGDGYTF.

A note on this clonotype: Just one base apart from a much larger clone, this may be a read error. The chain recombines TRBV7-2 with TRBJ1-6, with D hard to call. CDR3 length: 17 residues. Looked up from germline, CDR1 is SGHTA and CDR2 is FQGNSA. The CDR3 nucleotides are TGTGGCAGCAGCTTAATTTCTGGGAGTCCCTATAATTCACCCCTCCACTTT. The encoded protein is CGSSLISGSPYNSPLHF.

This clonotype has just one count. In DNA form, the CDR3 reads TGCGCCAGCAGTGTAGGGGGCCCCTACGAGCAGTACTTC. Protein: CASSVGGPYEQYF. This sequence joins TRBV10-2 and TRBJ2-7; 7 nucleotides match TRBD1. Germline CDR1 is WSHSY and CDR2 is SAAADI. The CDR3 extends over 13 amino acids. J was trimmed by 2 bases and V by 4 bases; bases with no gene match: 2.

This clonotype was detected ten times or more. J is TRBJ2-7 and V is TRBV6-5; D is unclear. The CDR3 spans 15 residues. Germline V gives CDR1 MNHEY, CDR2 SVGAGI. Trimming pared 5 bases from V and 4 bases from J, leaving 18 bases between. The CDR3 bases are TGTGCCAGCAGTGTTACCGTGCATACGGTTTACGAGCAGTACTTC. This gives the protein CASSVTVHTVYEQYF.

The CDR3 DNA sequence: TGTGCCAGTAGTAGCGACAGCGGCAATGAGCAGTTCTTC. As protein: CASSSDSGNEQFF. This chain connects TRBV19 to TRBJ2-1; tentatively, D is TRBD1 or TRBD2 (5 bases each). The V gene's germline CDR1 is LNHDA and CDR2 SQIVND (reference sequence). The CDR3 consists of 13 residues. V lost 4 bases to trimming and J lost 6 bases, with 10 bases between them.

The rearrangement links TRBV6-5 to TRBJ1-3; weak D call: TRBD1 (6 bases). Trimming cost V 7 bases and J 8 bases, with 12 bases left between them. Germline CDR1 reads MNHEY; CDR2 reads SVGAGI. CDR3 length: 12 residues. CDR3: CASIDGGYTIYF. CDR3 coding DNA: TGTGCCAGCATCGACGGGGGCTACACCATATATTTT.